Presented here are 23 T cell receptor beta chains from one specimen sequenced in a study of cytomegalovirus exposure and HLA in healthy donors. This PCR relied on a set of 60 Vbeta primers and 13 Jbeta primers. The repertoire was sequenced with immunoSEQ multiplex PCR; TCRdb's copy has only in-frame clones and lacks some. Here the sample spans more than 85,000 clones, around 70% being singletons. What was sequenced was PBMCs. These TCRs come from a female donor in good health and CMV-seronegative.

The rearrangement uses TRBV16 and TRBJ2-1; D gene ambiguous. Germline lookup yields CDR1 KGHSY and CDR2 FQNENV. Trimming removed 2 bases at V and 1 base at J, with 15 bases between. The CDR3 has 17 amino acids. CDR3 sequence: CASSQSATATSYNEQFF. CDR3 nucleotides: TGTGCCAGCAGCCAAAGCGCGACGGCAACATCCTACAATGAGCAGTTCTTC.

The chain uses TRBV19 and TRBJ2-7; D possibly corresponds to TRBD1 (5 bases). The CDR3 has 16 residues. Germline CDR1 LNHDA, CDR2 SQIVND (reference sequence). Trimming cost V 4 bases and J 0 bases, with 16 bases left between them. CDR3 residues: CASSTPGKLSSYEQYF. CDR3 in DNA: TGTGCCAGTAGTACACCAGGGAAGTTAAGCTCCTACGAGCAGTACTTC.

The genes are TRBV2 and TRBJ2-3; 10 nucleotides agree with TRBD2. Germline V CDR1 and CDR2: SNHLY, FYNNEI. Trimming at V came to 6 bases and at J to 0 bases, leaving 9 bases not matched to a gene. The length of the CDR3 is 17 residues. The DNA of the CDR3 is TGTGCCAGCAGAGCTAGCGGGAGCGCAACTAGCACAGATACGCAGTATTTT. Encoded protein: CASRASGSATSTDTQYF.

This clone was recorded a few times. The chain links TRBV7-2 to TRBJ2-5; 8 bases are a match to TRBD2. From germline, CDR1 is SGHTA and CDR2 FQGNSA. CDR3 length equals 16 residues. J lost 5 bases, V lost 3 bases, and 11 bases had no gene match. The CDR3 DNA reads TGTGCCAGCAGCTTGCGGGCGGGGGGACAACAGGAGACCCAGTACTTC. Amino acid sequence: CASSLRAGGQQETQYF.

The gene calls are TRBV30 and TRBJ1-4; 7 bases map to TRBD1. The trim removed 4 bases at V and 8 bases at J, leaving 4 bases unmatched. Germline CDR1 and CDR2: GTSNPN and SVGIG (reference sequence). The CDR3 runs 12 residues. The CDR3 loop is CAWNRGGEKLFF. The CDR3 DNA sequence: TGTGCCTGGAACAGGGGCGGCGAAAAACTGTTTTTT.

This clone appeared a single time. The V call is TRBV7-9, the J call TRBJ1-4; the match to TRBD1 covers 9 bases. V gave up 5 bases and J gave up 7 bases; unmatched junction bases: 5. The CDR3 spans 14 residues. Germline CDR1 reads SEHNR; CDR2 reads FQNEAQ (reference sequence). CDR3 in DNA: TGTGCCAGCAGCACGGACAGGGGTAGTGAAAAACTGTTTTTT. This translates into CASSTDRGSEKLFF.

The chain employs TRBV6-5 and TRBJ2-7, with 10 nucleotides matching TRBD2. The V gene's germline CDR1 is MNHEY and CDR2 SVGAGI. The J segment lost 2 bases and the V segment lost 0 bases, leaving 4 bases of the junction unmatched. This CDR3 is built from 16 residues. The CDR3 protein is CASSYSKSGRAYEQYF. CDR3 DNA sequence: TGTGCCAGCAGTTACTCGAAAAGCGGGAGGGCCTACGAGCAGTACTTC.

The gene calls are TRBV10-3 and TRBJ2-3, with 9 positions matching TRBD2. The ends lost 8 bases at V and 5 bases at J; junction bases unmatched: 11. CDR3 length: 15 amino acids. CDR1 and CDR2 from the germline V gene are ENHRY and SYGVKD. CDR3: CAIGVSSGVVDTQYF. Written as DNA, the CDR3 is TGTGCCATCGGGGTCTCTAGCGGGGTTGTAGATACGCAGTATTTT.

CDR3 loop: CASSRLAGDNEQFF. CDR3 sequence (DNA): TGTGCCAGCAGCAGACTAGCGGGAGACAATGAGCAGTTCTTC. The chain couples TRBV6-6 to TRBJ2-1, with 12 bases fitting TRBD2. Per germline, CDR1 MNHNY and CDR2 SVGAGI (reference sequence). CDR3 length: 14 residues. The trim removed 6 bases at V and 5 bases at J, leaving 2 bases unmatched.

This chain uses TRBV6-5 with TRBJ2-3, with D hard to call. The CDR3 contains 15 residues. The germline V gene has CDR1 MNHEY and CDR2 SVGAGI. The V end was cut by 0 bases, the J end by 6 bases, with 13 bases between. CDR3 sequence reads: CASSYSGPTPDTQYF. The CDR3 DNA is TGTGCCAGCAGTTACTCTGGGCCCACGCCCGATACGCAGTATTTT.

The rearrangement links TRBV10-1 to TRBJ2-2; 8 bases are a match to TRBD1. Germline assignment: CDR1 WNHNN and CDR2 SYGVQD (reference sequence). CDR3 length: 13 residues. After removal of 7 bases from V and 4 bases from J, the junction contained 2 bases not matched to a gene. CDR3 amino acids: CASNRGSTGELFF. CDR3 nucleotides: TGCGCCAGCAACAGGGGGAGCACCGGGGAGCTGTTTTTT.

The rearrangement uses TRBV2 and TRBJ2-3; tentative D call: TRBD2 (7 bases). Germline CDR1 reads SNHLY; CDR2 reads FYNNEI. V was pared by 7 bases and J by 6 bases, with 17 bases between. This CDR3 is built from 14 residues. The CDR3 spells CASTWGGGRDTQYF. For the CDR3, the DNA is TGTGCCAGCACCTGGGGAGGGGGTAGGGATACGCAGTATTTT. Supplemented by reference TRBV2 and TRBJ2-3, the full variable domain reads EPEVTQTPSHQVTQMGQEVILRCVPISNHLYFYWYRQILGQKVEFLVSFYNNEISEKSEIFDDQFSVERPDGSNFTLKIRSTKLEDSAMYFCASTWGGGRDTQYFGPGTRLTVL.

This clone was detected a few times. The genes are TRBV18 and TRBJ1-3, with D perhaps matching TRBD1 (6 bases). CDR1 is KGHSH and CDR2 is LQKENI in the germline V gene. Trimming removed 6 bases from V and 4 bases from J, with 16 bases in between. The CDR3 covers 15 residues. This CDR3 is CASSPQGSSGNTIYF. Written as DNA, the CDR3 is TGTGCCAGCTCCCCCCAGGGGTCCAGCGGAAACACCATATATTTT.

V gene TRBV5-1 combines with J gene TRBJ2-3; D unresolved. Germline V gene lookup returns CDR1 SGHRS and CDR2 YFSETQ. The CDR3 consists of 14 residues. V gave up 1 base and J gave up 4 bases, with 10 bases separating them. The chain's CDR3 is CASSLISSADTQYF. CDR3 coding DNA: TGCGCCAGCAGCTTGATTAGCTCCGCAGATACGCAGTATTTT.

V is TRBV6-6 and J is TRBJ1-1; D is unresolved. The germline V gene has CDR1 MNHNY and CDR2 SVGAGI (reference sequence). CDR3 length: 11 amino acids. Trimming removed 5 bases from V and 7 bases from J, with 8 bases in between. For the CDR3, the DNA is TGTGCCAGCAGTGGTACAGATGAAGCTTTCTTT. Its protein product is CASSGTDEAFF.

V usage is TRBV6-6 and J usage is TRBJ1-1; a weak D match, TRBD1 (6 bases). The CDR3 covers 14 residues. Trimming cost V 6 bases and J 4 bases, with 15 bases left between them. Per germline, CDR1 MNHNY and CDR2 SVGAGI (reference sequence). CDR3 amino acids: CASSFTGMGTEAFF. CDR3 coding DNA: TGTGCCAGCAGCTTTACAGGGATGGGCACTGAAGCTTTCTTT.

The V and J genes are TRBV5-4 and TRBJ2-1; 8 nucleotides agree with TRBD2. The V gene end was trimmed by 4 bases and the J gene end by 4 bases; junction bases not matched to a gene: 13. Germline CDR1 is SGHNT and CDR2 is YYREEE (reference sequence). CDR3 size: 17 residues. The CDR3 loop reads CASSLGAGTRGYNEQFF. The CDR3 coding sequence is TGTGCCAGCAGCCTAGGTGCCGGGACTAGAGGATACAATGAGCAGTTCTTC.

Only one count was recorded for this clone. The chain recombines TRBV11-2 with TRBJ2-3; the match to TRBD2 covers 11 bases. This CDR3 is built from 19 residues. The V and J ends lost 3 bases and 0 bases, in that order; junction bases with no gene match: 11. Germline V CDR1 and CDR2: SGHAT, FQNNGV. The CDR3 loop is CASSFGSGRAGGSTDTQYF. The CDR3 nucleotides are TGTGCCAGCAGCTTTGGTAGCGGGAGGGCCGGGGGTAGCACAGATACGCAGTATTTT.

The chain carries TRBV6-5 and TRBJ1-2; D not certain. The germline V gene has CDR1 MNHEY and CDR2 SVGAGI. Trimming removed 0 bases at V and 13 bases at J, with 15 bases between. CDR3 length equals 13 residues. The CDR3 is CASSYSLGTGVTF. The CDR3 nucleotides read TGTGCCAGCAGTTACTCCCTCGGAACTGGAGTCACCTTC.

The chain links TRBV28 to TRBJ2-7, with D perhaps matching TRBD2 (6 bases). CDR1 is MDHEN and CDR2 is SYDVKM in the germline V gene. The CDR3 has 13 residues. Trimming removed 5 bases at V and 5 bases at J, with 13 bases between. The CDR3 nucleotides are TGTGCCAGCAGTCCCCCGGAGGGGCACGAGCAGTACTTC. It is translated as CASSPPEGHEQYF. The variable domain in full, completed from reference TRBV28 and TRBJ2-7, reads DVKVTQSSRYLVKRTGEKVFLECVQDMDHENMFWYRQDPGLGLRLIYFSYDVKMKEKGDIPEGYSVSREKKERFSLILESASTNQTSMYLCASSPPEGHEQYFGPGTRLTVT.

The rearrangement links TRBV6-1 to TRBJ2-7, with 8 bases matching TRBD1. Germline lookup yields CDR1 MNHNS and CDR2 SASEGT. V gave up 4 bases and J gave up 3 bases; unmatched junction bases: 5. This CDR3 has 14 residues. This CDR3 is CASSVGQGFYEQYF. DNA of the CDR3: TGTGCCAGCAGTGTCGGACAGGGTTTCTACGAGCAGTACTTC.

The table lists this clone with a few counts. The rearrangement links TRBV19 to TRBJ2-5, with D tentatively TRBD2 (5 bases). The CDR3 extends over 13 amino acids. V lost 4 bases to trimming and J lost 4 bases, with 10 bases between them. Germline CDR1 reads LNHDA; CDR2 reads SQIVND (reference sequence). For the CDR3, the DNA is TGTGCCAGTAGTACAGGACTTAGAGAGACCCAGTACTTC. This encodes CASSTGLRETQYF.

The rearrangement links TRBV5-4 to TRBJ2-7; 12 bases line up with TRBD2. Looked up from germline, CDR1 is SGHNT and CDR2 is YYREEE (reference sequence). This CDR3 is 16 amino acids long. The V segment lost 0 bases and the J segment 4 bases; nucleotides outside the gene matches: 5. The CDR3 sequence: CASSLGLAGANYEQYF. CDR3 coding DNA: TGTGCCAGCAGCTTGGGACTAGCGGGAGCAAATTACGAGCAGTACTTC.